This T cell receptor (beta chain) was documented in a study of T cell repertoires in cytomegalovirus infection. Study-wide points: Dominant in the ex vivo response were TCR beta clonotypes restricted by HLA-C and specific for CMV. Carriage of CMV together with the relevant HLA was identifiable through cumulative public TCR beta family frequency.

TCRdb re-called the reads with MiXCR, one entry per CDR3 protein. The table includes about 150,000 distinct CDR3 sequences, around a quarter detected once. This clonotype was seen only once. Its antigen is undetermined. The length of the CDR3 is 13 residues. The germline V and J ends were trimmed by 0 bases and 1 base, with 3 bases remaining between them. The germline V gene has CDR1 MGHRA and CDR2 YSYEKL. The receptor's source is a human donor in good health (CMV status not recorded). Some clones in this sample may be carry-over from other donors' samples. The sequenced sample consisted of PBMCs. The chain employs TRBV4-1 and TRBJ1-1; no definite D call. CDR3 in amino acids: CASSQEWNTEAFF. CDR3 coding DNA: TGCGCCAGCAGCCAAGAATGGAACACTGAAGCTTTCTTT.